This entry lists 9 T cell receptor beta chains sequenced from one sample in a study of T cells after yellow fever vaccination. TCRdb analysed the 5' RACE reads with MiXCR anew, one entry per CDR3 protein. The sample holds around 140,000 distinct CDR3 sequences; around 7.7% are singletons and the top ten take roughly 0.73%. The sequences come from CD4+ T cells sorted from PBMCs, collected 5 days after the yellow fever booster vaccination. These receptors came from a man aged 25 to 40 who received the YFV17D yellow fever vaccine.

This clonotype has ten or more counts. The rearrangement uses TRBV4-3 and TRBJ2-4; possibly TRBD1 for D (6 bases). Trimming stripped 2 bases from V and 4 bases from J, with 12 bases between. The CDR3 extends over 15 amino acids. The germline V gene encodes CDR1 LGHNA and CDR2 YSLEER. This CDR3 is CASSQLDSRKNIQYF. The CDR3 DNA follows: TGCGCCAGCAGCCAATTGGACAGCCGTAAAAACATTCAGTACTTC.

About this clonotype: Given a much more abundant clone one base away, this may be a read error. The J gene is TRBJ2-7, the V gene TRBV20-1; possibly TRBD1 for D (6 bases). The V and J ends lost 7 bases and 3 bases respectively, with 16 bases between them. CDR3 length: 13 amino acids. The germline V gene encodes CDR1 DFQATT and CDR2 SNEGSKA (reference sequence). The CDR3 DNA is TGCAGTGAAAGACCGGGACAAAGCTACGAGCAGTACTTC. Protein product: CSERPGQSYEQYF.

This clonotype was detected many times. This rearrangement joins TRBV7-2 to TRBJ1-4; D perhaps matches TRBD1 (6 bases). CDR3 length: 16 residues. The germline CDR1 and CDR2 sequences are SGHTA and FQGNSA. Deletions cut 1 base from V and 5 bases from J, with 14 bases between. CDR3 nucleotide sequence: TGTGCCAGCAGCTTAGTGGGGGCTTTCGCGAATGAAAAACTGTTTTTT. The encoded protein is CASSLVGAFANEKLFF.

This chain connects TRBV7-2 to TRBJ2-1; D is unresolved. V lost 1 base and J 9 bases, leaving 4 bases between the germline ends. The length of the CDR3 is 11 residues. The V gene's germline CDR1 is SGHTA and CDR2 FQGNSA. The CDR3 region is CASSLDGEQFF. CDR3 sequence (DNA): TGTGCCAGCAGCTTAGACGGTGAGCAGTTCTTC.

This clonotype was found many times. Here the CDR3 DNA reads TGTGCCAGCAGCTTAGGGGGCGCGTCAGATACGCAGTATTTT. Its translation is CASSLGGASDTQYF. V and J are TRBV7-9 and TRBJ2-3, with a possible D match to TRBD1 (5 bases). This CDR3 has 14 residues. Germline loops: CDR1 SEHNR, CDR2 FQNEAQ (reference sequence). V lost 1 base and J lost 4, with 9 bases in between.

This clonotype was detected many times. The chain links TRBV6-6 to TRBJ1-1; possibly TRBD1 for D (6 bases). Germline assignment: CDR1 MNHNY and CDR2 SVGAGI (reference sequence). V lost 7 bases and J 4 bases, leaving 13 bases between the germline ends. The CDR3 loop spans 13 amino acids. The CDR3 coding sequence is TGTGCCAGCACCAGACAGGCGGGCACTGAAGCTTTCTTT. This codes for CASTRQAGTEAFF.

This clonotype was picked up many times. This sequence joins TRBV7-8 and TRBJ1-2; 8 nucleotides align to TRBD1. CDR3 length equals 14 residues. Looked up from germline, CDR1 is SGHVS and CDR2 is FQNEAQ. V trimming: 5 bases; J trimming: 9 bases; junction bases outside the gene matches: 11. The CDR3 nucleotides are TGTGCCAGCAGCCCCTCTGGGGGGGACAGGAGCTACACCTTC. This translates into CASSPSGGDRSYTF.

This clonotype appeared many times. CDR3 in DNA: TGCGCCAGCAGCTTGGAACCAGTTCTCTATGGCTACACCTTC. Protein product: CASSLEPVLYGYTF. The chain is built from TRBV5-1 and TRBJ1-2; D remains unclear. Deletions cut 0 bases from V and 4 bases from J, with 10 bases between. The CDR3 runs to 14 residues. Germline CDR1 reads SGHRS; CDR2 reads YFSETQ.

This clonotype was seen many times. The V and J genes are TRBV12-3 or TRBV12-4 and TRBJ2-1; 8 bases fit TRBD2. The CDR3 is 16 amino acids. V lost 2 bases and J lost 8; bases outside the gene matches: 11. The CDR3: CASSLSGGRIADEQFF. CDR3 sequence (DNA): TGTGCCAGCAGTTTATCTGGCGGGAGGATCGCGGATGAGCAGTTCTTC.